Presented here are 3 T cell receptor beta chains from one specimen sequenced in a study of identical twins. From the 5' RACE reads, TCRdb called clonotypes with MiXCR, one entry per CDR3 protein. The data contain around 670,000 distinct CDR3 sequences, 5.5% to 6.5% of them seen just once; the ten biggest clones take up roughly 1.6%. The sample taken for sequencing was naive T cells sorted from blood. The origin of the receptors is a young man in good health.

The chain couples TRBV5-1 to TRBJ2-7, with 8 bases identical to TRBD2. The CDR3 length is 13 residues. The germline V gene has CDR1 SGHRS and CDR2 YFSETQ. J was trimmed by 6 bases and V by 0 bases; bases with no gene match: 2. This CDR3 reads CASSLVGTSEQYF. CDR3 DNA: TGCGCCAGCAGCTTGGTAGGGACTAGCGAGCAGTACTTC. Based on the CDR3 plus reference TRBV5-1 and TRBJ2-7, the full variable domain is KAGVTQTPRYLIKTRGQQVTLSCSPISGHRSVSWYQQTPGQGLQFLFEYFSETQRNKGNFPGRFSGRQFSNSRSEMNVSTLELGDSALYLCASSLVGTSEQYFGPGTRLTVT.

This clonotype was found a few times. V is TRBV5-1 and J is TRBJ2-1; D is undetermined. Trimming cost V 0 bases and J 0 bases, with 7 bases left between them. There are 15 residues in the CDR3. Germline V CDR1 and CDR2: SGHRS, YFSETQ. The CDR3, as DNA: TGCGCCAGCAGCTTGGGGGCCACCTCCTACAATGAGCAGTTCTTC. This codes for CASSLGATSYNEQFF.

This clonotype came up many times. This chain links TRBV7-2 with TRBJ2-2; no clear D gene. CDR1 is SGHTA, CDR2 FQGNSA, per germline. The CDR3 length is 14 residues. With 1 base removed from V and 2 bases from J, the gap between germline ends came to 5 bases. The CDR3: CASSLGFNTGELFF. The CDR3 DNA reads as TGTGCCAGCAGCTTAGGTTTTAACACCGGGGAGCTGTTTTTT. Filled out from reference TRBV7-2 and TRBJ2-2, the complete variable domain reads GAGVSQSPSNKVTEKGKDVELRCDPISGHTALYWYRQSLGQGLEFLIYFQGNSAPDKSGLPSDRFSAERTGGSVSTLTIQRTQQEDSAVYLCASSLGFNTGELFFGEGSRLTVL.